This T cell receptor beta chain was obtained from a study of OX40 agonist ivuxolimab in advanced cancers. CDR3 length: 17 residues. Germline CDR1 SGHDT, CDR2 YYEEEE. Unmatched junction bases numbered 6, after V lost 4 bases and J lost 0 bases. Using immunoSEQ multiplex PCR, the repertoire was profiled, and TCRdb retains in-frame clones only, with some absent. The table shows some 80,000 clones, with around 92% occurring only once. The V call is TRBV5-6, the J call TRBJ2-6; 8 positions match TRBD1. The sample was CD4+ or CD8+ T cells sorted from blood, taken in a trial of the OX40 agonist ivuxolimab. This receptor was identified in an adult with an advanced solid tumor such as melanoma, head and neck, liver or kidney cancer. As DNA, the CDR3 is TGTGCCAGCAGCGAGGGACAGGCAATCTCTGGGGCCAACGTCCTGACTTTC. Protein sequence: CASSEGQAISGANVLTF.